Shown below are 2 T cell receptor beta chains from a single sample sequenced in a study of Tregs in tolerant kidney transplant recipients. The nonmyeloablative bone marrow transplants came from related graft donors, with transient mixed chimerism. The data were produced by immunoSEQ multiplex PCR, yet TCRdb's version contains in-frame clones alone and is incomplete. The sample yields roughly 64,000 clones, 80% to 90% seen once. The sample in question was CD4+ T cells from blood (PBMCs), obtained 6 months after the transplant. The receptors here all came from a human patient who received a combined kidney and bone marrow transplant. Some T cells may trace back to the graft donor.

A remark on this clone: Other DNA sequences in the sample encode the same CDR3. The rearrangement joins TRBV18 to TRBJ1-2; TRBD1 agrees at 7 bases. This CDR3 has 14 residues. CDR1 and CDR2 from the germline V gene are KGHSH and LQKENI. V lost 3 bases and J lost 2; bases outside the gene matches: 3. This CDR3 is CASSPGQENYGYTF. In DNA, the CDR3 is TGTGCCAGCTCACCCGGACAGGAAAACTATGGCTACACCTTC.

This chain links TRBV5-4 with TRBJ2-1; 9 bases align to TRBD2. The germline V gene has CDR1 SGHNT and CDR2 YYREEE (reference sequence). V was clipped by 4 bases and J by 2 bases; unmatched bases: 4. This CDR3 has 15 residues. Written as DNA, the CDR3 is TGTGCCAGCAGCACAAGCGGGGGGCCCTACAATGAGCAGTTCTTC. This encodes CASSTSGGPYNEQFF.